This TCR beta chain was identified in a study of sequential checkpoint blockade in melanoma. Study outcomes and limitations: Tumor T-cell fraction and clonality correlated with PD-L1 and CD8+ counts.

On this clone: Its matching antigen is unknown.

This CDR3 is built from 16 residues. Deletions cut 2 bases from V and 3 bases from J, with 16 bases between. The germline V gene has CDR1 KGHSH and CDR2 LQKENI. Here immunoSEQ multiplex PCR was the method, and the copy in TCRdb shows in-frame clones only, minus some. The sample gives about 20,000 clones, about 69% of which show up once; around 5% is in the top ten. The treatment here: randomized to nivolumab then ipilimumab (arm A) or the reverse (arm B). The input for sequencing was tumor tissue (inferred from file names), taken from a patient given nivolumab and ipilimumab in sequence. The chain employs TRBV18 and TRBJ1-2; D is perhaps TRBD1 (6 bases). The receptor comes from a human donor with melanoma. CDR3 sequence reads: CASSPIPWGLDYGYTF. CDR3 bases: TGTGCCAGCTCACCAATTCCGTGGGGGCTCGACTATGGCTACACCTTC.